The 9 T cell receptor beta chains given below trace back to one sample, sequenced in a study of blood T cell repertoires in COVID-19. Libraries were prepared by immunoSEQ multiplex PCR; TCRdb keeps only in-frame clonotypes and omits some of them. The sample has about 110,000 clones; about three quarters are singletons. The specimen sequenced was peripheral blood. These receptor sequences come from a man aged 65 to 79 with acute or convalescent COVID-19.

This clone occurred once. This chain links TRBV5-4 with TRBJ1-5, with D possibly matching TRBD1 (5 bases). The CDR3 is 14 amino acids. Germline CDR1 SGHNT, CDR2 YYREEE (reference sequence). V gave up 0 bases and J gave up 3 bases, with 7 bases separating them. CDR3 sequence (DNA): TGTGCCAGCAGCTTGGCAGGGTCCAATCAGCCCCAGCATTTT. Amino acids: CASSLAGSNQPQHF.

The gene calls are TRBV2 and TRBJ1-4, with a possible D match to TRBD1 (6 bases). CDR1 is SNHLY and CDR2 is FYNNEI in the germline V gene. This CDR3 comprises 11 residues. Deletions cut 8 bases from V and 5 bases from J, with 6 bases between. Here the CDR3 reads CASGQNEKLFF. The CDR3 DNA reads as TGTGCCAGCGGACAGAATGAAAAACTGTTTTTT.

This chain uses TRBV6-5 with TRBJ1-6; 8 bases agree with TRBD1. This CDR3 region has 14 residues. Germline CDR1 MNHEY, CDR2 SVGAGI. J lost 5 bases, V lost 5 bases, and 2 bases had no gene match. The CDR3 bases are TGTGCCAGCAGTCCGGACAGGGATAATTCACCCCTCCACTTT. Translating gives CASSPDRDNSPLHF.

The CDR3 here is CASSYPGQGGTEAFF. DNA of the CDR3: TGTGCCAGCAGTTACCCGGGACAGGGGGGCACTGAAGCTTTCTTT. This chain connects TRBV6-5 to TRBJ1-1; 11 bases are a match to TRBD1. Germline CDR1 is MNHEY and CDR2 is SVGAGI. There are 15 residues in the CDR3. With 2 bases clipped from V and 4 bases from J, the junction kept 3 bases outside the gene matches.

This chain connects TRBV12-3 or TRBV12-4 to TRBJ1-2; 7 positions agree with TRBD1. J lost 7 bases, V lost 6 bases, and 5 bases had no gene match. The CDR3 length is 12 residues. The CDR3 here is CASSLQGTGYTF. CDR3 sequence (DNA): TGTGCCAGCAGCCTACAGGGGACTGGCTACACCTTC.

CDR3 in amino acids: CASSTGLANEKLFF. CDR3 nucleotides: TGTGCCAGCAGTACAGGGCTTGCTAATGAAAAACTGTTTTTT. The rearrangement joins TRBV6-5 to TRBJ1-4; a possible D gene is TRBD1 (6 bases). Per the germline V gene, CDR1 is MNHEY and CDR2 is SVGAGI. V was pared by 5 bases and J by 3 bases, with 10 bases between. This CDR3 is built from 14 residues.

The chain couples TRBV19 to TRBJ2-7; D not certain. Between the trimmed V and J ends, which lost 0 bases and 1 base, there was a span of 7 bases. The CDR3 is made up of 14 amino acids. Germline V lookup: CDR1 LNHDA, CDR2 SQIVND (reference sequence). The CDR3 spells CASSIDDISYEQYF. The CDR3 DNA is TGTGCCAGTAGTATAGATGACATTTCCTACGAGCAGTACTTC.

V and J are TRBV7-8 and TRBJ1-5; 7 bases are a match to TRBD1. CDR1 and CDR2 from the germline V gene are SGHVS and FQNEAQ. The CDR3 has 15 residues. V dropped 4 bases and J dropped 0; count of bases not matched to a gene: 3. CDR3 nucleotide sequence: TGTGCCAGCAGCTGGGACAGCGATAGCAATCAGCCCCAGCATTTT. Translating it yields CASSWDSDSNQPQHF.

This clone appeared a few times. CDR3 nucleotides: TGCGCCAGCAGCTTGGGATCCACAGGGGCCCAAGATAACTATGGCTACACCTTC. Its translation is CASSLGSTGAQDNYGYTF. The chain has TRBV5-1 and TRBJ1-2; 7 bases are a match to TRBD1. The CDR3 length is 18 residues. V was pared by 0 bases and J by 1 base, with 12 bases of the junction left unmatched. Germline-derived CDR1 and CDR2 are SGHRS and YFSETQ.